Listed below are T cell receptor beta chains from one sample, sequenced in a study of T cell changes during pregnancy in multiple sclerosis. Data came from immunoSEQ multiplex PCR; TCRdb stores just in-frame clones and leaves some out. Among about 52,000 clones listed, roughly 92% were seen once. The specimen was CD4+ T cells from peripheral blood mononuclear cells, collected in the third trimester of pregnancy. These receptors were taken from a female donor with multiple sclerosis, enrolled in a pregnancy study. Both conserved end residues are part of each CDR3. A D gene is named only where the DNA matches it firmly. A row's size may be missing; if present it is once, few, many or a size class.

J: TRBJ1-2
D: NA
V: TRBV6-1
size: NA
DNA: TGTGCCAGCAGGGAACGCAGGGATAACTATGGCTACACCTTC
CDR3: CASRERRDNYGYTF

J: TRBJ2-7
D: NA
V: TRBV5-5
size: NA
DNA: TGTGCCAGCAGCGTAAACAGGGAGTCGCACTTC
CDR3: CASSVNRESHF

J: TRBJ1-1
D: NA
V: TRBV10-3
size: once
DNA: TGTGCCATCAGTGAGTCGTACGGGATGAACACTGAAGCTTTCTTT
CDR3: CAISESYGMNTEAFF

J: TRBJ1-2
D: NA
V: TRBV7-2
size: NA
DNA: TGTGCCAGCAGCTCGCCCCGAGGGTTCGCCTATGGCTACACCTTC
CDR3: CASSSPRGFAYGYTF

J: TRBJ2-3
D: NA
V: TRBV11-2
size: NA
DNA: TGTGCCAGCAGCTTAGAGCGGGCGGGAAGAGATACGCAGTATTTT
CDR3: CASSLERAGRDTQYF

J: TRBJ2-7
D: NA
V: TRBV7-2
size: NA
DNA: TGTGCCAGCAGCCCCCGAGCTTCCTACGAGCAGTACTTC
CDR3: CASSPRASYEQYF

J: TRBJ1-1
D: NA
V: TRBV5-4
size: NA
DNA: TGTGCCAGCACCTCTGGGGCGCAGAGGTGGGGCGCTGAAGCTTTCTTT
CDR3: CASTSGAQRWGAEAFF

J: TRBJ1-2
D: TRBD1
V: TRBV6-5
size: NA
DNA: TGTGCCACCCACGGGTCCGGACAGGGGTTTGGCTACACCTTC
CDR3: CATHGSGQGFGYTF

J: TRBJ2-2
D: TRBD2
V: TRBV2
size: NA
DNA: TGTGCCAGGGGGACTAGCGGAACCGGGGAGCTGTTTTTT
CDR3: CARGTSGTGELFF

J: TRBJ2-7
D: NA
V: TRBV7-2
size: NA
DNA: TGTGCCAGCAGCTTAGGGACACTGGGGTACTTC
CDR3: CASSLGTLGYF

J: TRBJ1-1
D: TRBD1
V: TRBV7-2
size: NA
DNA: TGTGCCAGCAGCTTAGCCCGGACAGGGAAACTCCAAGCTTTCTTT
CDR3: CASSLARTGKLQAFF

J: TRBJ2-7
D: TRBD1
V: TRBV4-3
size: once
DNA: TGCGCCAGCAGCCAAGAGTCCGGACAGGGTACCTACGAGCAGTACTTC
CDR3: CASSQESGQGTYEQYF

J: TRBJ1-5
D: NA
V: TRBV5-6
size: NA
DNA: TGTGCCAGCAGTCAAGGGGTCAATCAGCCCCAGCATTTT
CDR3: CASSQGVNQPQHF

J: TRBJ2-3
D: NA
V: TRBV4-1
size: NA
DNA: TGCGCCAGCAGCCAAGAATCGCAGGGGGGATTCACAGATACGCAGTATTTT
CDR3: CASSQESQGGFTDTQYF

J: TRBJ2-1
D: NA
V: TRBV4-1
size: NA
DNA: TGCGCCAGCACACCCGGGGAGGAATGGTATAATGAGCAGTTCTTC
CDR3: CASTPGEEWYNEQFF

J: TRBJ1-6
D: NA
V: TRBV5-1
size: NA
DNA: TGCGCCAGCAGCTTGGTGTCAGGGAAGAATTCACCCCTCCACTTT
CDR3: CASSLVSGKNSPLHF

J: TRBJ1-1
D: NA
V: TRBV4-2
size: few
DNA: TGTGCCAGCAGCCAAGAACCCGCACAAAACACTGAAGCTTTCTTT
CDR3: CASSQEPAQNTEAFF